The 9 T cell receptor beta chains presented below share a single source sample, sequenced in a study of control samples from healthy donors and cancer patients. Sequencing was performed with immunoSEQ multiplex PCR; in TCRdb, only in-frame clones are kept and a portion is missing. Among 95,000 to 150,000 clones listed, approximately 87% were seen once. Sample: blood. All receptors come from a man aged 30 to 45 in good health.

The gene calls are TRBV27 and TRBJ1-2; 7 positions agree with TRBD1. The germline CDR1 and CDR2 sequences are MNHEY and SMNVEV (reference sequence). The CDR3 is 14 amino acids. Trimming cost V 1 base and J 3 bases; bases outside gene matches: 2. CDR3 residues: CASSLYRGDYGYTF. CDR3 DNA: TGTGCCAGCAGTTTATACAGGGGAGACTATGGCTACACCTTC.

The rearrangement links TRBV11-1 to TRBJ2-4; D is unresolved. Per the germline V gene, CDR1 is SGHAT and CDR2 is FQDESV (reference sequence). V was clipped by 1 base and J by 5 bases, with 6 bases between them. The CDR3 is made up of 13 amino acids. The CDR3 bases are TGTGCCAGCAGCTTAGTTAACGAAAACATTCAGTACTTC. Translation gives CASSLVNENIQYF.

The J gene is TRBJ1-2, the V gene TRBV6-2 or TRBV6-3; D possibly corresponds to TRBD1 (5 bases). CDR3 length: 13 residues. Germline loops: CDR1 MNHEY, CDR2 SVGEGT. Trimming pared 5 bases from V and 4 bases from J, leaving 11 bases between. The DNA for the CDR3 is TGTGCCAGCAGTCCAGGGAGTCCCTATGGCTACACCTTC. This encodes CASSPGSPYGYTF.

V is TRBV18 and J is TRBJ2-5, with TRBD1 as a possible D gene (6 bases). Trimming shortened V by 3 bases and J by 5 bases, and 13 bases separated the two germline ends. The CDR3 covers 14 residues. CDR1 is KGHSH and CDR2 is LQKENI in the germline V gene. In nucleotides, the CDR3 is TGTGCCAGCTCACCCCAATGGGGGCACGAGACCCAGTACTTC. This gives the protein CASSPQWGHETQYF.

The genes are TRBV18 and TRBJ1-6; D unresolved. CDR3 size: 14 residues. Trimming removed 2 bases at V and 7 bases at J, with 9 bases between. CDR1 KGHSH and CDR2 LQKENI come from the germline V gene. The CDR3: CASSPSPLNSPLHF. The CDR3 coding sequence is TGTGCCAGCTCACCAAGCCCCCTGAATTCACCCCTCCACTTT.

The chain is built from TRBV30 and TRBJ1-6, with D perhaps TRBD1 (5 bases). Germline V gene lookup returns CDR1 GTSNPN and CDR2 SVGIG (reference sequence). This CDR3 region has 13 residues. The germline V and J ends were trimmed by 1 base and 5 bases, with 6 bases remaining between them. The chain's CDR3 is CAWSGQNNSPLHF. Written as DNA, the CDR3 is TGTGCCTGGAGTGGACAGAATAATTCACCCCTCCACTTT.

The chain joins TRBV5-4 to TRBJ2-7; no reliable D call. The V end lost 0 bases, the J end lost 7 bases, and 8 bases lay between the germline ends. Germline-derived CDR1 and CDR2 are SGHNT and YYREEE (reference sequence). This CDR3 region has 12 residues. The CDR3 nucleotides are TGTGCCAGCAGCTTGGGAGCCAAGGAGCAGTACGTC. It yields the protein CASSLGAKEQYV.

The J gene is TRBJ2-7, the V gene TRBV11-2; the D gene could be TRBD1 or TRBD2 (5 bases each). V gave up 5 bases and J gave up 5 bases, with 13 bases separating them. From germline, CDR1 is SGHAT and CDR2 FQNNGV. The CDR3 runs 13 residues. The CDR3 nucleotides are TGTGCCAGCAGCACGGGACCCGCCAACGAGCAGTACTTC. This encodes CASSTGPANEQYF.

This CDR3 is CASSLTTNGQGTDTQYF. DNA of the CDR3: TGTGCCAGCAGCTTAACTACCAACGGACAGGGCACAGATACGCAGTATTTT. V and J are TRBV7-3 and TRBJ2-3, with 7 bases matching TRBD1. The CDR3 extends over 17 amino acids. Germline CDR1 reads SGHTA; CDR2 reads FQGTGA. The V gene end was trimmed by 0 bases and the J gene end by 1 base; junction bases not matched to a gene: 7.